This T cell receptor beta chain was observed in a study of cytomegalovirus exposure and HLA in healthy donors. About the research overall: The 95 to 150 validation repertoires used a platform that matched the one used for the approximately 670 first-cohort repertoires, as a later analysis reported.

TCRdb keeps only in-frame clones here, not all; method: immunoSEQ multiplex PCR. Among roughly 150,000 clones, about 96% were seen once, and the ten largest hold roughly 0.83%. The sequence came from a woman in her late teens or twenties in good health and CMV-seronegative. The specimen was PBMCs.

CDR3 coding DNA: TGCAGCGTCCGGGGGGCGGGGGCCACCGGGGAGCTGTTTTTT. Amino acids: CSVRGAGATGELFF. This sequence joins TRBV29-1 and TRBJ2-2, with D tentatively TRBD2 (7 bases). V dropped 6 bases and J dropped 4 bases, with 15 bases sitting between them. The germline gives CDR1 SQVTM, CDR2 ANQGSEA. CDR3 length: 14 residues.